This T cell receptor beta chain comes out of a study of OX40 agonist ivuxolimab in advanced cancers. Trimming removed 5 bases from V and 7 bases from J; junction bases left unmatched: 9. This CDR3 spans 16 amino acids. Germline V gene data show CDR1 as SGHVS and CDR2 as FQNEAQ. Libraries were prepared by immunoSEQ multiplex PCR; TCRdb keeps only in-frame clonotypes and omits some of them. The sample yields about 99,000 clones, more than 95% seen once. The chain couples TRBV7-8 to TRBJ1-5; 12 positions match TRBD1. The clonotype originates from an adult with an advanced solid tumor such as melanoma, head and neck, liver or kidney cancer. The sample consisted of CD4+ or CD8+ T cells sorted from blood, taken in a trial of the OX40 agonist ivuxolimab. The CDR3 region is CASSIYGTGGDQPQHF. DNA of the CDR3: TGTGCCAGCAGCATTTACGGGACAGGGGGCGACCAGCCCCAGCATTTT.